These 10 T cell receptor beta chains were sequenced from one sample in a study of cytomegalovirus exposure and HLA in healthy donors. 13 Jbeta primers and 60 Vbeta primers were used for the PCR. Profiling relied on immunoSEQ multiplex PCR, and the TCRdb table lists in-frame clones only, not all of them. The sample includes roughly 100,000 clones, roughly 13% seen only once; the top ten take approximately 16%. Source material: PBMCs. The receptors here all came from a man aged 35 to 55 in good health and CMV-seropositive.

The chain employs TRBV29-1 and TRBJ2-3, with 8 bases aligning to TRBD1. The CDR3 is 15 amino acids. Per the germline V gene, CDR1 is SQVTM and CDR2 is ANQGSEA. The J segment lost 0 bases and the V segment lost 3 bases, leaving 5 bases of the junction unmatched. CDR3 DNA: TGCAGCGTTGAGACGACAGGGGCTAGCACAGATACGCAGTATTTT. It specifies CSVETTGASTDTQYF.

This clone showed up just a few times. This sequence joins TRBV19 and TRBJ2-2, with 8 bases identical to TRBD1. After removal of 1 base from V and 3 bases from J, the junction contained 4 bases not matched to a gene. The CDR3 has 16 amino acids. Per the germline V gene, CDR1 is LNHDA and CDR2 is SQIVND (reference sequence). This chain's CDR3 is CASSIANRGYTGELFF. CDR3 coding DNA: TGTGCCAGTAGTATAGCGAACAGGGGGTACACCGGGGAGCTGTTTTTT. Using reference TRBV19 and TRBJ2-2 for the parts outside the CDR3, the full variable domain is DGGITQSPKYLFRKEGQNVTLSCEQNLNHDAMYWYRQDPGQGLRLIYYSQIVNDFQKGDIAEGYSVSREKKESFPLTVTSAQKNPTAFYLCASSIANRGYTGELFFGEGSRLTVL.

The chain recombines TRBV5-1 with TRBJ2-2; the match to TRBD2 covers 8 bases. Germline V lookup: CDR1 SGHRS, CDR2 YFSETQ. This CDR3 has 15 residues. The J segment lost 4 bases and the V segment lost 5 bases, leaving 7 bases of the junction unmatched. DNA for the CDR3: TGCGCCAGCAGTACCAGCGGGAGTTCCACCGGGGAGCTGTTTTTT. Its protein product is CASSTSGSSTGELFF.

This clone appeared a few times. This sequence joins TRBV9 and TRBJ2-7; 9 bases are shared with TRBD1. Germline trimming cut 3 bases from V and 5 bases from J; bases unmatched to any gene: 6. The CDR3 runs 14 residues. From germline, CDR1 is SGDLS and CDR2 YYNGEE. CDR3 protein: CASSAGTGYDEQYF. The CDR3 nucleotides are TGTGCCAGCAGCGCCGGGACAGGGTATGACGAGCAGTACTTC.

The chain uses TRBV19 and TRBJ1-1, with 9 bases fitting TRBD1. CDR3 length: 14 amino acids. The germline CDR1 and CDR2 sequences are LNHDA and SQIVND (reference sequence). V dropped 5 bases and J dropped 5; count of bases not matched to a gene: 6. CDR3: CASSGGTGRTEAFF. The CDR3 bases are TGTGCCAGTAGTGGGGGGACAGGGAGGACTGAAGCTTTCTTT. The full variable domain, in which reference TRBV19 and TRBJ1-1 provide the parts outside the CDR3, is DGGITQSPKYLFRKEGQNVTLSCEQNLNHDAMYWYRQDPGQGLRLIYYSQIVNDFQKGDIAEGYSVSREKKESFPLTVTSAQKNPTAFYLCASSGGTGRTEAFFGQGTRLTVV.

This sequence joins TRBV19 and TRBJ1-2; possibly TRBD1 for D (5 bases). Germline V gene lookup returns CDR1 LNHDA and CDR2 SQIVND (reference sequence). Trimming pared 4 bases from V and 6 bases from J, leaving 12 bases between. The CDR3 covers 13 residues. The CDR3 is CASSNRDWDGYTF. In DNA, the CDR3 is TGTGCCAGTAGTAACCGGGACTGGGATGGCTACACCTTC.

V gene TRBV19 combines with J gene TRBJ1-2, with D maybe TRBD1 (6 bases). CDR3 length equals 15 residues. Trimming took off 3 bases at V and 3 bases at J, with 14 bases between the two ends. The germline gives CDR1 LNHDA, CDR2 SQIVND (reference sequence). The CDR3 here is CASSILGGRDYGYTF. CDR3 nucleotide sequence: TGTGCCAGTAGTATCCTGGGGGGGCGTGACTATGGCTACACCTTC.

In this sample, this clone turned up a few times. The J gene is TRBJ2-7, the V gene TRBV4-1, with 8 bases lining up with TRBD1. The CDR3 has 15 amino acids. CDR1 is MGHRA and CDR2 is YSYEKL in the germline V gene. The junction had 6 bases not matched to a gene; V was cut back by 2 bases and J by 3 bases. CDR3 sequence: CASSQPYGQGYEQYF. The CDR3 nucleotides read TGCGCCAGCAGCCAACCCTACGGACAGGGCTACGAGCAGTACTTC.

This rearrangement joins TRBV19 to TRBJ2-1; 8 bases line up with TRBD1. The CDR3 covers 16 residues. J gave up 0 bases and V 6 bases, and 7 bases lay outside the gene matches. CDR1 and CDR2 from the germline V gene are LNHDA and SQIVND (reference sequence). This CDR3 is CASSTRQGSSYNEQFF. CDR3 DNA: TGTGCCAGTAGCACACGACAGGGGAGCTCCTACAATGAGCAGTTCTTC.

This clone was detected only a few times. The V call is TRBV6-1, the J call TRBJ2-1; TRBD2 agrees at 10 bases. This CDR3 has 14 residues. V was clipped by 6 bases and J by 6 bases; unmatched bases: 5. The germline V gene encodes CDR1 MNHNS and CDR2 SASEGT. The CDR3 coding sequence is TGTGCCAGCAGCTCGGGGACTAGCGTCAATGAGCAGTTCTTC. Translated, it gives CASSSGTSVNEQFF.